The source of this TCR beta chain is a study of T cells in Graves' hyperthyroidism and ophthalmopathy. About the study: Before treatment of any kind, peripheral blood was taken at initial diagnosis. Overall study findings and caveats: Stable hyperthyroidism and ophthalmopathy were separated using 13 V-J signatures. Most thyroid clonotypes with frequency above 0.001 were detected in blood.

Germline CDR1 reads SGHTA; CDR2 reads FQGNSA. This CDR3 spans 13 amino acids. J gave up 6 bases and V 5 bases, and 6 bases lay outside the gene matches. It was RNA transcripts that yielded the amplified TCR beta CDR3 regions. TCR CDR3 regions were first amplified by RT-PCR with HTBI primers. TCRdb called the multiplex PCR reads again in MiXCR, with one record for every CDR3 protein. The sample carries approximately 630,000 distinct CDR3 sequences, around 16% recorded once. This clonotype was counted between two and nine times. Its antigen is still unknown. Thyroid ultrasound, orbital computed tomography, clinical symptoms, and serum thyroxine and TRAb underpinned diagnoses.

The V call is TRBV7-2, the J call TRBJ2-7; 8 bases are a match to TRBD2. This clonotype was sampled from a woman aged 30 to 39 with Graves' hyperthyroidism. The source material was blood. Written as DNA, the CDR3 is TGTGCCAGCAGCCAAGAGGGACTAGGCGAGCAGTACTTC. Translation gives CASSQEGLGEQYF.